The 14 T cell receptor beta chains below were found in one sample sequenced in a study of T-cell reconstitution after alpha-beta-depleted transplantation in children. TCRbeta library preparation incorporated unique molecular identifiers. TCRdb re-called the PCR reads through MiXCR, storing one row per CDR3 protein. This sample yields 110,000 or so distinct CDR3 sequences, of which about 6% are seen a single time; roughly 25% belongs to the top ten. This sample comprised PBMCs, mostly from graft donor cells, obtained 360 days after TCRalphabeta/CD19-depleted stem cell transplant. All receptors come from a male patient aged 2 to 9 who had a stem cell transplant for acute lymphoblastic leukemia, so the T cells may come from the graft donor.

The V and J genes are TRBV27 and TRBJ2-1; 7 bases agree with TRBD1. With 8 bases clipped from V and 5 bases from J, the junction kept 9 bases outside the gene matches. Germline loops: CDR1 MNHEY, CDR2 SMNVEV (reference sequence). The CDR3 extends over 14 amino acids. The CDR3 region is CASSLRGPHNEQFF. Written as DNA, the CDR3 is TGTGCCAGCTCCCTGAGGGGGCCCCACAATGAGCAGTTCTTC.

This clonotype was observed at least ten times. The chain recombines TRBV11-2 with TRBJ2-3, with D possibly being TRBD1 or TRBD2 (5 bases each). Looked up from germline, CDR1 is SGHAT and CDR2 is FQNNGV. The CDR3 has 17 amino acids. Trimming left V 0 bases short and J 0 bases short, with 13 bases between. The CDR3 bases are TGTGCCAGCAGCTTAGAACCGGGGCGCATTAGCACAGATACGCAGTATTTT. Its translation is CASSLEPGRISTDTQYF.

This rearrangement joins TRBV9 to TRBJ2-7; D remains ambiguous. Germline loops: CDR1 SGDLS, CDR2 YYNGEE. This CDR3 is 12 amino acids long. Trimming stripped 4 bases from V and 5 bases from J, with 10 bases between. Written as DNA, the CDR3 is TGTGCCAGCAGCCTAGAGGAGAACGAGCAGTACTTC. This gives the protein CASSLEENEQYF.

This clonotype was counted ten times or more. The chain links TRBV20-1 to TRBJ1-2; D possibly corresponds to TRBD1 (5 bases). V was pared by 4 bases and J by 4 bases, with 13 bases between. CDR3 length: 13 residues. Looked up from germline, CDR1 is DFQATT and CDR2 is SNEGSKA (reference sequence). CDR3 nucleotide sequence: TGCAGTGCTACTATCCAGGGAGCCTATGGCTACACCTTC. Amino acids: CSATIQGAYGYTF.

The CDR3 sequence: CASSAPGHIYGYTF. CDR3 in DNA: TGTGCCAGTAGTGCTCCAGGACACATCTATGGCTACACCTTC. The rearrangement uses TRBV19 and TRBJ1-2; TRBD1 might be the D (5 bases). V lost 5 bases and J lost 4, with 14 bases in between. Germline CDR1 and CDR2: LNHDA and SQIVND (reference sequence). The CDR3 has 14 residues.

Of note for this clonotype: A much larger clone differs by one base, so this may be a read error. The V gene is TRBV4-3, the J gene TRBJ2-5; D perhaps matches TRBD2 (6 bases). CDR1 and CDR2 from the germline V gene are LGHNA and YSLEER. This CDR3 spans 15 amino acids. Deletions cut 0 bases from V and 5 bases from J, with 13 bases between. The CDR3 spells CASSQDTGTYETQYF. The CDR3 DNA sequence: TGCGCCAGCAGCCAAGATACCGGGACTTATGAGACCCAGTACTTC.

In its sample, this clonotype was seen many times. The chain recombines TRBV15 with TRBJ2-5; 8 nucleotides align to TRBD1. The germline CDR1 and CDR2 sequences are LNHNV and YYDKDF (reference sequence). J lost 5 bases, V lost 4 bases, and 6 bases had no gene match. The CDR3 runs 14 residues. CDR3: CATSIQGGKETQYF. CDR3 DNA sequence: TGTGCCACCAGCATACAGGGGGGCAAGGAGACCCAGTACTTC.

This clonotype was counted a few times. The V call is TRBV5-8, the J call TRBJ2-7, with D hard to call. CDR1 and CDR2 from the germline V gene are SGHTS and YDEGEE. This CDR3 spans 12 amino acids. Trimming removed 4 bases at V and 1 base at J, with 6 bases between. The CDR3 coding sequence is TGTGCCAGCAGCGGGTTGTCCTACGAGCAGTACTTC. Protein sequence: CASSGLSYEQYF.

The table lists this clonotype with a few counts. The rearrangement joins TRBV9 to TRBJ2-6, with TRBD1 as a possible D gene (5 bases). V lost 2 bases to trimming and J lost 0 bases, with 9 bases between them. The CDR3 consists of 16 residues. Germline CDR1 and CDR2: SGDLS and YYNGEE. For the CDR3, the DNA is TGTGCCAGCAGCGTCCACAGGAGCTCTGGGGCCAACGTCCTGACTTTC. Amino acid sequence: CASSVHRSSGANVLTF.

CDR3 coding DNA: TGTGCCAGCAGCCGAGTCGCGACTAGCGGTCGAAGGGAACAAGAGACCCAGTACTTC. Its translation: CASSRVATSGRREQETQYF. The chain employs TRBV4-2 and TRBJ2-5; 9 positions agree with TRBD2. The ends lost 4 bases at V and 2 bases at J; junction bases unmatched: 17. CDR1 LGHNA and CDR2 YNFKEQ come from the germline V gene. The CDR3 runs to 19 residues.

This rearrangement joins TRBV6-2 or TRBV6-3 to TRBJ2-7, with TRBD2 as a possible D gene (5 bases). Trimming cost V 7 bases and J 7 bases, with 11 bases left between them. The CDR3 contains 11 residues. CDR1 MNHEY and CDR2 SVGEGT come from the germline V gene. CDR3 region: CASTRGLEQYF. CDR3 nucleotide sequence: TGTGCCAGCACGAGAGGGCTTGAGCAGTACTTC.

The chain joins TRBV20-1 to TRBJ2-5; D possibly matches TRBD1 or TRBD2 (6 bases each). Trimming pared 5 bases from V and 3 bases from J, leaving 16 bases between. Germline values: CDR1 DFQATT, CDR2 SNEGSKA (reference sequence). This CDR3 region has 14 residues. The CDR3 loop is CSASPRGREETQYF. The CDR3 coding sequence is TGCAGTGCTTCCCCACGGGGGCGAGAAGAGACCCAGTACTTC.

In this sample, this clonotype turned up a few times. The chain employs TRBV2 and TRBJ2-7, with a possible D match to TRBD1 (6 bases). The V and J ends lost 6 bases and 5 bases respectively, with 14 bases between them. The CDR3 is made up of 13 amino acids. Germline V gives CDR1 SNHLY, CDR2 FYNNEI. DNA for the CDR3: TGTGCCAGCAGGGGTACAGGGACCCACGAGCAGTACTTC. The encoded protein is CASRGTGTHEQYF.

CDR3: CASRLARDSYEQYF. For the CDR3, the DNA is TGTGCCAGCAGACTGGCAAGGGATTCCTACGAGCAGTACTTC. This rearrangement joins TRBV5-6 to TRBJ2-7; the D is unclear. Trimming shortened V by 5 bases and J by 1 base, and 13 bases separated the two germline ends. The germline CDR1 and CDR2 sequences are SGHDT and YYEEEE. The CDR3 loop spans 14 amino acids.